Only a few counts were recorded for the clone carrying this T cell receptor beta chain. The data are from a study of shared clonotypes between healthy human individuals. Looking at the study overall: Plates per donor: three CD4 naive, three CD4 memory, two CD8 naive, one CD8 memory.

The protocol was immunoSEQ multiplex PCR, while the TCRdb copy is restricted to in-frame clones and leaves out a portion. The sample records hundreds of thousands of clones, approximately 74% being singletons. Germline CDR1 reads SGHNT; CDR2 reads YENEEA. The CDR3 runs 13 residues. V was trimmed by 5 bases and J by 7 bases, leaving 12 bases between them. A CD45RA-negative memory subset and a CD45RA+ naive subset were separated from the CD4+ cells. V usage is TRBV11-3 and J usage is TRBJ1-5; TRBD1 is a possible D gene (6 bases). The clonotype originates from a woman aged 25-40 years in good health. The material sequenced was memory CD4+ T cells sorted from blood. Subset noted: CD45RA-negative fraction. The CDR3 nucleotides read TGTGCCAGCAGCCGAAAGGGGGGCCAGCCCCAGCATTTT. This sequence encodes CASSRKGGQPQHF.